This T cell receptor beta chain stems from a study of regulatory T cells in long-lasting Graves disease. Time point of the sample: newly diagnosed GD, antithyroid drugs for less than 3 months. PBMCs were the source of the RNA used for TCR sequencing. At least ten counts were recorded for this clonotype. Its matching antigen is unknown. J gave up 0 bases and V 6 bases, and 10 bases lay outside the gene matches. This CDR3 has 16 amino acids. Per the germline V gene, CDR1 is LGHNT and CDR2 is FRNRAP. Study findings and constraints: TRBV28, TRBJ1-2 and TRBJ2-5 were segments that persistent disease favored.

For TCR beta, libraries came from iRepertoire HTBI primers and Arm-PCR of CDR3 regions. Each CDR3 protein is one row after TCRdb ran MiXCR on the multiplex PCR reads. Seen here are more than 300,000 distinct CDR3 sequences, about an eighth observed once, and the top ten hold about 20%. These data also formed part of another study, on T cells in Graves' hyperthyroidism and ophthalmopathy. Turning to that study: Uncontrolled infections, other autoimmune diseases, pregnancy or lactation led to exclusion of patients. The primer set for the first-round RT-PCR of the TCR CDR3 was HTBI.

The sequence came from a woman under 30 with Graves disease. This chain connects TRBV12-5 to TRBJ1-2, with TRBD1 matching over 7 bases. This sample comprised peripheral blood mononuclear cells (PBMCs), obtained at new diagnosis, from a patient treated with antithyroid drugs. The CDR3 DNA follows: TGTGCTAGTGGCGACTCGGGGACAGTATCTAACTATGGCTACACCTTC. Translating gives CASGDSGTVSNYGYTF.